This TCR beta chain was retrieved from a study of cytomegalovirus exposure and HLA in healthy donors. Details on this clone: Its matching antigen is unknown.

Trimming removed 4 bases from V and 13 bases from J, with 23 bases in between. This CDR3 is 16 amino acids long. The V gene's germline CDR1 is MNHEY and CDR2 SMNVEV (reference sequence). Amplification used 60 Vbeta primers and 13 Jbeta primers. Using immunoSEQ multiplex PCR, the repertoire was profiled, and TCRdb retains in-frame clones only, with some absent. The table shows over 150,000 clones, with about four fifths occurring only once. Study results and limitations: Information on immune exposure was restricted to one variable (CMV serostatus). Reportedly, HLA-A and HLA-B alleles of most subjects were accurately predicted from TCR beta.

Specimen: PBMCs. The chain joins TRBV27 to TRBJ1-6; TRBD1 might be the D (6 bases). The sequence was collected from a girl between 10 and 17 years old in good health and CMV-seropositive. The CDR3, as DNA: TGTGCCAGCAGTTCCAAGTCCCCTCGGGACATGAGTCCCCTCCACTTT. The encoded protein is CASSSKSPRDMSPLHF.